This T cell receptor beta chain was captured in a study of molecular identifiers for immune sequencing clone quantification. V lost 2 bases and J lost 6, with 15 bases in between. The CDR3 runs to 14 residues. Per the germline V gene, CDR1 is SGHRS and CDR2 is YFSETQ. Many counts were recorded for this clonotype. It was from roughly 21,000 to 960,000 sorted cells, with 10%, 30% or 50% RNA, that naive CD8 libraries came. TCRdb reanalysed the PCR reads using MiXCR and keeps one entry per CDR3 protein. This sample carries roughly 86,000 distinct CDR3 sequences, around 19% of them seen once, and the ten largest clones take 0.7% to 0.95%.

This sequence joins TRBV5-1 and TRBJ2-7, with TRBD2 as a possible D gene (6 bases). Material: naive CD8+ T cells from blood, with Jurkat cell RNA spiked in. The subset is: FACS-sorted CD8+CD4-CCR7+CD45RA+ naive T cells. The TCR comes from a human donor in good health. Some libraries in this study had Jurkat cell RNA spiked in. CDR3 in DNA: TGCGCCAGCAGCTTCGACGGCGGGGTGAGCGAGCAGTACTTC. Its translation: CASSFDGGVSEQYF.